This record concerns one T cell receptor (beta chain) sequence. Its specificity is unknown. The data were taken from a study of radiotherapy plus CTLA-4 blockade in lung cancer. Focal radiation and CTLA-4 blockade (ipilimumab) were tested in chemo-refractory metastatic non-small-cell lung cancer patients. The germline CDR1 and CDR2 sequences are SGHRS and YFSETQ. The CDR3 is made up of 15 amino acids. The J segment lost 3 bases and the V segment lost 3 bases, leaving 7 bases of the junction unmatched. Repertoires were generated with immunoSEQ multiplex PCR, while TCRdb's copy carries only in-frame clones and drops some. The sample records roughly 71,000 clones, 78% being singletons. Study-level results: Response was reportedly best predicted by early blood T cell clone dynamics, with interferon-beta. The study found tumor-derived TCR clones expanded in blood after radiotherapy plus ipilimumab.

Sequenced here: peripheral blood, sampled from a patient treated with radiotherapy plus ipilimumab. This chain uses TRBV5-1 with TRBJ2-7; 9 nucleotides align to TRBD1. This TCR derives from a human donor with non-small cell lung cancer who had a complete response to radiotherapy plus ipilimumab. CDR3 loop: CASSSSGTGYYEQYF. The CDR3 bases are TGCGCCAGCAGCTCCTCCGGGACAGGGTACTACGAGCAGTACTTC. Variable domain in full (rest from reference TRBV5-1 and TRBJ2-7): KAGVTQTPRYLIKTRGQQVTLSCSPISGHRSVSWYQQTPGQGLQFLFEYFSETQRNKGNFPGRFSGRQFSNSRSEMNVSTLELGDSALYLCASSSSGTGYYEQYFGPGTRLTVT.